This T cell receptor beta chain is from a study of blood T cell repertoires in COVID-19. TCRdb's copy holds only in-frame clones and misses some; the assay was immunoSEQ multiplex PCR. The data contain about 130,000 clones, approximately 86% of them singletons. The germline V gene has CDR1 MGHRA and CDR2 YSYEKL. V was clipped by 4 bases and J by 11 bases; unmatched bases: 7. The CDR3 loop spans 13 amino acids. V usage is TRBV4-1 and J usage is TRBJ1-5, with TRBD1 matching 8 bases. Input material: peripheral blood. The origin of this receptor is a woman aged 45 to 65 who had recovered from COVID-19. The CDR3 sequence: CASSPKDRGTQHF. CDR3 bases: TGCGCCAGCAGCCCGAAAGACAGGGGAACCCAGCATTTT.